Described below is a single TCR beta chain sequence and its context. Generated by immunoSEQ multiplex PCR, the TCRdb table keeps only in-frame clones and is missing some. This table holds 720,000 or so clones, 70% to 90% found once. Per germline, CDR1 MNHEY and CDR2 SMNVEV (reference sequence). There are 16 residues in the CDR3. V dropped 8 bases and J dropped 0 bases, with 17 bases sitting between them. This record belongs to a study of shared T cell receptors in the human thymus. Another study also made use of these data, one on human thymus T cells. Per that study: Donation came from healthy Finnish infants having corrective surgery for congenital heart defects. The study used thymus tissue resected during corrective heart surgery. Apparent skewing of V and J gene usage characterized both thymic and blood repertoires. Related research found strongly overlapping thymic repertoires in unrelated individuals.

The sample was thymocytes. The V gene is TRBV27, the J gene TRBJ1-5; possibly TRBD1 for D (6 bases). The clonotype originates from a girl under three years old with a congenital heart defect. The CDR3 nucleotides are TGTGCCAGCTCACCCAGGGGTATGGGTAGCAATCAGCCCCAGCATTTT. Translated: CASSPRGMGSNQPQHF.